The present TCR beta chain was sequenced within a study of T cell responses to AZD1222 COVID-19 vaccine. Study-wide results and limits: Spike regions recognized by vaccine-associated CD4 TCRs spanned the protein, led by 160-218 and 743-854. Repertoires were obtained only post-peak T cell response.

Notes on this clone: The antigen is unknown.

CDR1 and CDR2 from the germline V gene are SGHVS and FNYEAQ. This CDR3 is 14 amino acids long. V dropped 1 base and J dropped 3 bases, with 10 bases sitting between them. Measured with immunoSEQ multiplex PCR; TCRdb has only the in-frame clones, and not every one. The table lists around 140,000 clones, around 90% of them singletons, with about 7.5% in the top ten. Sequencing used peripheral blood, obtained 28 days after the second dose of the MenACWY control vaccine. The chain is built from TRBV7-6 and TRBJ2-7; D gene ambiguous. The source of this sequence is an adult who received the MenACWY meningococcal vaccine as a control. DNA for the CDR3: TGTGCCAGCAGCTTAGGACTCGGAAACTACGAGCAGTACTTC. This sequence encodes CASSLGLGNYEQYF.